Presented here are 15 T cell receptor beta chains from one specimen sequenced in a study of T cell responses to AZD1222 COVID-19 vaccine. Profiling relied on immunoSEQ multiplex PCR, and the TCRdb table lists in-frame clones only, not all of them. The data hold 150,000 or so clones, with over 75% observed a single time. The input for sequencing was peripheral blood, taken on day 0 of AZD1222 vaccination. These receptors were obtained from an adult in good health.

The chain uses TRBV25-1 and TRBJ1-1; D is ambiguous. Trimming removed 0 bases from V and 1 base from J, with 9 bases in between. CDR1 and CDR2 from the germline V gene are MGHDK and SYGVNS. The CDR3 has 15 residues. CDR3: CASSEYGTPNTEAFF. In nucleotides, the CDR3 is TGTGCCAGCAGTGAATACGGCACACCGAACACTGAAGCTTTCTTT.

The genes are TRBV28 and TRBJ1-1, with TRBD1 identical over 9 bases. Germline CDR1 MDHEN, CDR2 SYDVKM. V lost 3 bases to trimming and J lost 4 bases; unmatched junction nucleotides: 3. This CDR3 contains 14 residues. The CDR3 reads CASSFGTGPTEAFF. The CDR3 DNA reads as TGTGCCAGCAGTTTCGGGACAGGGCCCACTGAAGCTTTCTTT.

This clone has just one count. This rearrangement joins TRBV6-4 to TRBJ2-1; maybe TRBD2 (5 bases). CDR1 MRHNA and CDR2 SNTAGT come from the germline V gene. Trimming removed 2 bases at V and 8 bases at J, with 10 bases between. CDR3 length: 13 amino acids. The CDR3 DNA reads TGTGCCAGCAGTGACGGCGTGCGGGATGAGCAGTTCTTC. Translating gives CASSDGVRDEQFF.

The chain couples TRBV7-9 to TRBJ2-1; D is unclear. The germline V gene has CDR1 SEHNR and CDR2 FQNEAQ (reference sequence). Trimming took 5 bases from V and 10 from J, leaving 15 bases between them. This CDR3 contains 13 residues. The CDR3 reads CASSPEDRPEQFF. The CDR3 region has the DNA TGTGCCAGCAGCCCCGAGGACCGTCCCGAGCAGTTCTTC.

This rearrangement joins TRBV19 to TRBJ2-3; TRBD2 aligns across 9 bases. J gave up 1 base and V 3 bases, and 2 bases lay outside the gene matches. CDR1 LNHDA and CDR2 SQIVND come from the germline V gene (reference sequence). The CDR3 totals 15 residues. CDR3 sequence (DNA): TGTGCCAGTAGTATTAGCGGGAGCCGCACAGATACGCAGTATTTT. This translates into CASSISGSRTDTQYF.

This chain uses TRBV12-3 or TRBV12-4 with TRBJ2-2, with D hard to call. Trimming shortened V by 10 bases and J by 5 bases, and 8 bases separated the two germline ends. The CDR3 has 11 amino acids. CDR3 sequence reads: CATVGTGELFF. In DNA, the CDR3 is TGTGCCACGGTGGGGACCGGGGAGCTGTTTTTT.

The V call is TRBV6-6, the J call TRBJ1-5; D unclear. The V end was cut by 2 bases, the J end by 4 bases, with 6 bases between. In germline, CDR1 is MNHNY, CDR2 SVGAGI (reference sequence). CDR3 length: 13 residues. CDR3 residues: CASSYVKNQPQHF. As DNA, the CDR3 is TGTGCCAGCAGTTACGTAAAGAATCAGCCCCAGCATTTT.

This sequence joins TRBV6-5 and TRBJ2-7; D uncertain. The CDR3 totals 14 residues. Trimming shortened V by 2 bases and J by 6 bases, and 14 bases separated the two germline ends. Germline V gene sequence: CDR1 MNHEY, CDR2 SVGAGI. CDR3 DNA sequence: TGTGCCAGCAGTTACCGGTGGGGTATGGGCGAGCAGTACTTC. Its translation: CASSYRWGMGEQYF.

The rearrangement links TRBV9 to TRBJ1-1; D unresolved. The CDR3 consists of 15 residues. Trimming took off 0 bases at V and 4 bases at J, with 13 bases between the two ends. The germline V gene has CDR1 SGDLS and CDR2 YYNGEE. DNA for the CDR3: TGTGCCAGCAGCGTAGGTCCGAACGCAGGCACTGAAGCTTTCTTT. Translation gives CASSVGPNAGTEAFF.

This chain connects TRBV13 to TRBJ1-3; maybe TRBD1 (5 bases). With 2 bases removed from V and 3 bases from J, the gap between germline ends came to 11 bases. The CDR3 is 15 amino acids. Germline lookup yields CDR1 PRHDT and CDR2 FYEKMQ (reference sequence). The CDR3 sequence: CASSLSRVGGNTIYF. Here the CDR3 DNA reads TGTGCCAGCAGCTTATCCAGGGTCGGTGGAAACACCATATATTTT.

This chain links TRBV28 with TRBJ2-1, with no clear D. Germline assignment: CDR1 MDHEN and CDR2 SYDVKM. This CDR3 has 14 amino acids. Trimming pared 2 bases from V and 4 bases from J, leaving 9 bases between. CDR3 amino acids: CASSLREDYNEQFF. CDR3 DNA sequence: TGTGCCAGCAGTTTACGTGAGGATTACAATGAGCAGTTCTTC.

The chain combines TRBV6-2 or TRBV6-3 with TRBJ2-3; 9 nucleotides agree with TRBD1. The CDR3 contains 17 residues. CDR1 is MNHEY and CDR2 is SVGEGT in the germline V gene. V shed 2 bases, J shed 3 bases, and the junction held 9 bases outside the gene matches. The CDR3 region is CASSYVSGQGTTDTQYF. CDR3 in DNA: TGTGCCAGCAGTTACGTATCTGGACAGGGGACGACAGATACGCAGTATTTT.

The V call is TRBV7-2, the J call TRBJ2-7; possible D gene TRBD2, 6 bases. V was clipped by 4 bases and J by 3 bases, with 10 bases between them. CDR1 and CDR2 (germline): SGHTA, FQGNSA. This CDR3 spans 13 amino acids. This CDR3 reads CASSSDYLYEQYF. The DNA for the CDR3 is TGTGCCAGCAGCTCGGACTACCTCTACGAGCAGTACTTC.

The J gene is TRBJ2-7, the V gene TRBV6-4; no clear D. CDR1 MRHNA and CDR2 SNTAGT come from the germline V gene. CDR3 length: 11 residues. V gave up 2 bases and J gave up 6 bases, with 5 bases separating them. In nucleotides, the CDR3 is TGTGCCAGCAGTGACAGAGGCGAGCAGTACTTC. Protein: CASSDRGEQYF.

The rearrangement links TRBV3-1 (or the pseudogene TRBV3-2) to TRBJ1-2; D is ambiguous. Germline values: CDR1 LGHDT, CDR2 YNNKEL (reference sequence). The CDR3 has 15 residues. V was clipped by 4 bases and J by 5 bases, with 17 bases between them. In nucleotides, the CDR3 is TGTGCCAGCAGCCCCCGACAAGGAGGAAGATATGGCTACACCTTC. Encoded protein: CASSPRQGGRYGYTF.